Below, 5 T cell receptor beta chains from the same sample are listed, as sequenced in a study of blood T cell repertoires in COVID-19. Using immunoSEQ multiplex PCR, the repertoire was profiled, and TCRdb retains in-frame clones only, with some absent. Of roughly 260,000 clones listed, more than 60% are singletons. The sequencing sample was made of peripheral blood. The receptors originated from a woman between 40 and 55 years old with active or convalescent COVID-19.

The V call is TRBV9, the J call TRBJ1-3, with a weak D call TRBD1 (5 bases). V shed 0 bases and J shed 3 bases, with 7 bases lying between them. This CDR3 region has 14 residues. Germline CDR1 reads SGDLS; CDR2 reads YYNGEE. In DNA, the CDR3 is TGTGCCAGCAGCGTAGGCGGGGGTGGAAACACCATATATTTT. Translated, it gives CASSVGGGGNTIYF.

In DNA form, the CDR3 reads TGTGCCAGCAGAATCCGGGGGAGCAATCAGCCCCAGCATTTT. This translates into CASRIRGSNQPQHF. This rearrangement joins TRBV6-5 to TRBJ1-5; D might be TRBD1 (5 bases). Germline CDR1 is MNHEY and CDR2 is SVGAGI. V dropped 6 bases and J dropped 1 base, with 10 bases sitting between them. This CDR3 spans 14 amino acids.

V and J are TRBV15 and TRBJ1-1; D is uncertain. CDR3 length: 14 residues. Germline values: CDR1 LNHNV, CDR2 YYDKDF (reference sequence). V shed 8 bases and J shed 1 base, with 14 bases lying between them. CDR3 in DNA: TGTGCCACCTCCTCAGGTTCGAGGAACACTGAAGCTTTCTTT. Protein product: CATSSGSRNTEAFF.

The chain uses TRBV7-2 and TRBJ1-5; TRBD1 agrees at 9 bases. Germline CDR1 is SGHTA and CDR2 is FQGNSA. With 5 bases clipped from V and 6 bases from J, the junction kept 5 bases outside the gene matches. CDR3 length equals 14 residues. Here the CDR3 reads CASSRGQGIQPQHF. In DNA, the CDR3 is TGTGCCAGCAGCCGGGGACAGGGCATTCAGCCCCAGCATTTT.

The chain employs TRBV10-1 and TRBJ2-2; 10 bases agree with TRBD1. Germline lookup yields CDR1 WNHNN and CDR2 SYGVQD (reference sequence). V shed 6 bases, J shed 2 bases, and the junction held 3 bases outside the gene matches. This CDR3 has 15 residues. CDR3 nucleotide sequence: TGCGCCAGCAGGCAGACAGGGGGCAACACCGGGGAGCTGTTTTTT. Translating it yields CASRQTGGNTGELFF.